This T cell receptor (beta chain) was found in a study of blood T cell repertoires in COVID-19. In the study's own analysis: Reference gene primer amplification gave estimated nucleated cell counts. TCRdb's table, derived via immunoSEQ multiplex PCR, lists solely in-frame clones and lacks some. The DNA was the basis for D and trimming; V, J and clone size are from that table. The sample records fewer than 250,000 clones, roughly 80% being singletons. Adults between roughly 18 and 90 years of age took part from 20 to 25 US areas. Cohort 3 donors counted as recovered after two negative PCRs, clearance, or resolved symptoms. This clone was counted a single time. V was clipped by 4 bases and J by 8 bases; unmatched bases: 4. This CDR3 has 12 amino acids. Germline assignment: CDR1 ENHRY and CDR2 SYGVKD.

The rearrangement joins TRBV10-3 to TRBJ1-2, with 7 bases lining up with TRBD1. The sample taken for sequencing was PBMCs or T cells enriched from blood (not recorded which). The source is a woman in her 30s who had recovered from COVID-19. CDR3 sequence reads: CAISATGYGYTF. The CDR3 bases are TGTGCCATCAGTGCGACAGGGTACGGCTACACCTTC.